Only a few counts were recorded for the clone carrying this T cell receptor beta chain. Measured with immunoSEQ multiplex PCR; TCRdb has only the in-frame clones, and not every one. The sample lists tens of thousands of clones, over 80% seen once, with 0.45% to 0.75% in the top ten. This record belongs to a study of T cell changes during pregnancy in multiple sclerosis. The CDR3 extends over 15 amino acids. Sequences were derived from CD4+ T cells from peripheral blood mononuclear cells, sampled in the first trimester of pregnancy. The clonotype was recovered from a female donor with multiple sclerosis, enrolled in a pregnancy study. The chain links TRBV21-1 to TRBJ2-1; TRBD1 reflects the table's D call only, with no check against the DNA. TRBV21-1 is tagged as a pseudogene. The CDR3 DNA follows: TGTGCCAGCAGCAAAGTCCGGGACACTAACAATGAGCAGTTCTTC. Amino acid sequence: CASSKVRDTNNEQFF.